What follows is one T cell receptor beta chain and its context. What it binds is not known. Naive CD8 cells were CD45RO-negative, positively selected for CCR7, excluding terminally differentiated effector memory CD45RA+ cells. Here immunoSEQ multiplex PCR was the method, and the copy in TCRdb shows in-frame clones only, minus some. The data show about 650,000 clones, with just under 97% seen just once and 0.11% held by the top ten. This sample stems from a study of shared clonotypes between healthy human individuals. General study points: Among non-shared clonotypes, generation probabilities were lower than among those shared by all four donors.

The CDR3 is 13 residues long. Germline loops: CDR1 SGHAT, CDR2 FQNNGV. Deletions cut 7 bases from V and 3 bases from J, with 13 bases between. This clonotype was obtained from a woman aged 25 to 39 in good health. Sequenced: naive CD8+ T cells sorted from blood. The chain is built from TRBV11-2 and TRBJ2-7; D may be TRBD2 (5 bases). The DNA of the CDR3 is TGTGCCAGCACCGACCTGCGGGTCTACGAGCAGTACTTC. Protein: CASTDLRVYEQYF.